Sequencing of this TCR beta chain was carried out in a study of control samples from healthy donors and cancer patients. Repertoires were generated with immunoSEQ multiplex PCR, while TCRdb's copy carries only in-frame clones and drops some. The data show roughly 20,000 clones, around 84% seen once. CDR1 is SQVTM and CDR2 is ANQGSEA in the germline V gene. Trimming took off 7 bases at V and 5 bases at J, with 18 bases between the two ends. This CDR3 has 13 amino acids. Sequenced: PBMCs. The chain recombines TRBV29-1 with TRBJ2-7, with a tentative D call TRBD2 (6 bases). This receptor was taken from a man between 60 and 70 years old with colorectal cancer. The CDR3 bases are TGCAGCGCTTTTATTAGGACTACGAACGAGCAGTACTTC. This sequence encodes CSAFIRTTNEQYF.